This T cell receptor beta chain stems from a study of CD8 T cells in ankylosing spondylitis. The junction had 8 bases not matched to a gene; V was cut back by 7 bases and J by 6 bases. Germline lookup yields CDR1 SEHNR and CDR2 FQNEAQ (reference sequence). The CDR3 loop spans 13 amino acids. TCRdb analysed the 5' RACE reads with MiXCR anew, one entry per CDR3 protein. The sample records over 600,000 distinct CDR3 sequences, roughly 20% being singletons. This clonotype was seen more than once but under ten times. As yet, its antigen is unknown. Study conclusions and caveats: A TCR beta motif of fewer than ten highly homologous variants appeared characteristic of ankylosing spondylitis blood.

Sequencing was done on a sample of blood, either unsorted or a sorted T cell fraction (not recorded which). V and J are TRBV7-9 and TRBJ2-7, with 8 positions matching TRBD2. The sequence derives from a male donor with ankylosing spondylitis. CDR3 coding DNA: TGTGCCAGCACGGGGGGGGCGATCCGCGAGCAGTACTTC. This sequence encodes CASTGGAIREQYF.